This T cell receptor beta chain originates from a study of T cell changes during pregnancy in multiple sclerosis. In germline, CDR1 is ENHRY, CDR2 SYGVKD. The CDR3 length is 15 residues. V was pared by 4 bases and J by 7 bases, with 16 bases between. TCRdb's table, derived via immunoSEQ multiplex PCR, lists solely in-frame clones and lacks some. The data contain about 49,000 clones, almost 95% of them singletons. The genes are TRBV10-3 and TRBJ1-4; D perhaps matches TRBD1 (6 bases). The specimen was peripheral blood, collected after pregnancy. The receptor was derived from a female donor with multiple sclerosis, enrolled in a pregnancy study. The CDR3 here is CAISARDTRGEKLFF. The CDR3 nucleotides are TGTGCCATCAGTGCTAGAGACACCAGGGGTGAAAAACTGTTTTTT.